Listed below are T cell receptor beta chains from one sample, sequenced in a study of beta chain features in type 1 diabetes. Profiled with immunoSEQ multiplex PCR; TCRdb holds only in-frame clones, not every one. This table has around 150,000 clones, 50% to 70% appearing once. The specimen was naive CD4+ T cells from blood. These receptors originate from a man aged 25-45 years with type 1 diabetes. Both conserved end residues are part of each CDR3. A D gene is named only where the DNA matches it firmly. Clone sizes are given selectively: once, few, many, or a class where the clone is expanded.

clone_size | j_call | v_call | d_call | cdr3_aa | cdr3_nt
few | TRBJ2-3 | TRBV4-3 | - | CASSRTRGEDTQYF | TGCGCCAGCAGCCGTACTCGCGGGGAGGATACGCAGTATTTT
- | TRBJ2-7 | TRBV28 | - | CASSLSALPSEQYF | TGTGCCAGCAGTTTATCGGCGCTCCCGTCCGAGCAGTACTTC
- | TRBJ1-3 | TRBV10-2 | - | CASRKTENTIYF | TGCGCCAGCAGGAAAACTGAAAACACCATATATTTT
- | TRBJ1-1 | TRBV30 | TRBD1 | CAWSVRTGEAFF | TGTGCCTGGAGTGTACGGACAGGAGAAGCTTTCTTT
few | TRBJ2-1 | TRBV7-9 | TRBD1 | CASSSRQGNGNEQFF | TGTGCCAGCAGCTCGCGACAGGGGAACGGCAATGAGCAGTTCTTC
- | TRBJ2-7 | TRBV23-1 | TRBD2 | CASSLSVPGLLTYEQYF | TGCGCCAGCAGCCTGTCTGTACCGGGACTACTCACCTACGAGCAGTACTTC
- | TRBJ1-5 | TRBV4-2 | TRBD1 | CASSQMTGGNQPQHF | TGTGCCAGCAGCCAAATGACAGGGGGCAATCAGCCCCAGCATTTT
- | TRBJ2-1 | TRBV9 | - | CASSVEDGVYNEQFF | TGTGCCAGCAGCGTAGAGGACGGAGTCTACAATGAGCAGTTCTTC
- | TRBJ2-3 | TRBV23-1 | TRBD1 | CASTRDSDTDTQYF | TGCGCCAGCACCCGGGACAGCGACACAGATACGCAGTATTTT
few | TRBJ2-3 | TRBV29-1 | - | CSVEGIQGRIIHSTDTQYF | TGCAGCGTTGAAGGCATACAGGGAAGGATAATACATAGCACAGATACGCAGTATTTT
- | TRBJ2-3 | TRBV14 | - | CASSQVSAKRTQYF | TGTGCCAGCAGCCAGGTATCGGCAAAGAGGACGCAGTATTTT
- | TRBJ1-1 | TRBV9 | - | CASSGAGYSNTEAFF | TGTGCCAGCAGCGGTGCAGGATATTCTAACACTGAAGCTTTCTTT
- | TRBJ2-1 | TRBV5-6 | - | CASSEVRQETYNEQFF | TGTGCCAGCAGCGAGGTGCGACAGGAGACTTACAATGAGCAGTTCTTC
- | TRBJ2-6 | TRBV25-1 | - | CASSEWSSGANVLTF | TGTGCCAGCAGTGAATGGAGCTCTGGGGCCAACGTCCTGACTTTC
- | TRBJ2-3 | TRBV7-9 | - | CASSLGTDTQYF | TGTGCCAGCAGCTTAGGCACAGATACGCAGTATTTT
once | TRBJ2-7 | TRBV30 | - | CAWAGSYEQYF | TGTGCCTGGGCGGGCTCCTACGAGCAGTACTTC